Listed below are T cell receptor beta chains from one sample, sequenced in a study of vaccination and CD4 T cells after COVID-19. Which antigens these TCRs recognize remains unknown. Each CDR3 protein is one row after TCRdb ran MiXCR on the PCR reads. There are some 10,000 distinct CDR3 sequences in the sample; about two thirds occur only once, and 30% to 40% lies in the top ten. Specimen: CD4+ T cells from blood, cultured in vitro. The receptors were sampled from a human donor who had recovered from COVID-19. Both conserved end residues are part of each CDR3. A D gene is named only where the DNA matches it firmly. Clone size is stated in some rows and not others, as once, few, many or a class when expanded.

NA | TRBJ2-3 | TRBV19 | NA | CASSIDGPRSTDTQYF | TGTGCCAGTAGTATAGACGGGCCAAGAAGCACAGATACGCAGTATTTT
NA | TRBJ1-1 | TRBV6-5 | NA | CASSYRGKNTEAFF | TGTGCCAGCAGTTACCGGGGGAAAAACACTGAAGCTTTCTTT
TRBD1 | TRBJ1-3 | TRBV20-1 | NA | CSAAGQLNSGNTIYF | TGCAGTGCTGCGGGACAGCTTAACTCTGGAAACACCATATATTTT
NA | TRBJ2-7 | TRBV10-1 | NA | CASSERDEQYF | TGCGCCAGCAGTGAACGCGACGAGCAGTACTTC
NA | TRBJ2-2 | TRBV20-1 | NA | CSARTGADTGELFF | TGCAGTGCTAGAACCGGGGCCGACACCGGGGAGCTGTTTTTT
TRBD1 | TRBJ1-1 | TRBV19 | NA | CASSIGRGGSNTEAFF | TGTGCCAGTAGTATTGGCAGGGGGGGGTCGAACACTGAAGCTTTCTTT
NA | TRBJ1-2 | TRBV6-2/TRBV6-3 | NA | CASSSGTAQGYTF | TGTGCCAGCAGCTCCGGGACCGCCCAAGGCTACACCTTC
NA | TRBJ1-5 | TRBV20-1 | NA | CSARVQYNQPQHF | TGCAGTGCTAGAGTTCAGTACAATCAGCCCCAGCATTTT
TRBD2 | TRBJ2-1 | TRBV30 | NA | CACQREGHEQFF | TGTGCCTGCCAGCGGGAGGGCCATGAGCAGTTCTTC
NA | TRBJ1-2 | TRBV2 | once | CASSEITVNSYGYTF | TGTGCCAGCAGTGAAATCACAGTTAACTCCTATGGCTACACCTTC
TRBD1 | TRBJ1-1 | TRBV27 | NA | CASSGGTVNTEAFF | TGTGCCAGCAGTGGAGGGACAGTGAACACTGAAGCTTTCTTT
NA | TRBJ2-3 | TRBV6-1 | NA | CASSEGGGSDTQYF | TGTGCCAGCAGTGAAGGAGGAGGGTCGGATACGCAGTATTTT
NA | TRBJ1-5 | TRBV2 | NA | CASSDRQAREPQHF | TGTGCCAGCAGTGATAGACAGGCGAGGGAGCCCCAGCATTTT
NA | TRBJ1-1 | TRBV7-2 | NA | CASSLSGAEAFF | TGTGCCAGCAGCTTATCAGGGGCAGAAGCTTTCTTT
NA | TRBJ2-2 | TRBV21-1 | once | CASSKRTRPPGELFF | TGTGCCAGCAGCAAAAGGACAAGGCCCCCGGGGGAGCTGTTTTTT
NA | TRBJ1-6 | TRBV6-1 | NA | CASSRSPQGSNSPLHF | TGTGCCAGCAGCCGAAGTCCCCAGGGGTCAAATTCACCCCTCCACTTT
NA | TRBJ1-6 | TRBV20-1 | few | CSARGGPDNSPLHF | TGCAGTGCTAGGGGAGGACCCGATAATTCACCCCTCCACTTT
NA | TRBJ2-1 | TRBV30 | NA | CAWSRTDEQFF | TGTGCCTGGAGTCGGACCGATGAGCAGTTCTTC
NA | TRBJ1-1 | TRBV19 | NA | CASRILREDTEAFF | TGTGCCAGCCGGATTCTCAGGGAGGACACTGAAGCTTTCTTT
NA | TRBJ2-5 | TRBV7-2 | NA | CASSSRGAWETQYF | TGTGCCAGCAGCTCCAGGGGGGCCTGGGAGACCCAGTACTTC
NA | TRBJ1-5 | TRBV20-1 | NA | CSARDPGGNQPQHF | TGCAGTGCTAGAGATCCGGGGGGCAATCAGCCCCAGCATTTT
NA | TRBJ2-5 | TRBV27 | once | CASSFQGRETQYF | TGTGCCAGCAGTTTCCAGGGGCGAGAGACCCAGTACTTC
NA | TRBJ1-1 | TRBV11-2 | NA | CASSRWGEHTEAFF | TGTGCCAGCAGCCGGTGGGGAGAACACACTGAAGCTTTCTTT
NA | TRBJ2-5 | TRBV14 | NA | CASSQRETQYF | TGTGCCAGCAGCCAAAGAGAGACCCAGTACTTC
TRBD1 | TRBJ1-6 | TRBV6-2/TRBV6-3 | NA | CASTRQGRYNSPLHF | TGTGCCAGCACCCGACAGGGGCGATATAATTCACCCCTCCACTTT
NA | TRBJ1-2 | TRBV5-1 | NA | CASSSGDQRTYGYTF | TGCGCCAGCAGCTCGGGAGATCAGAGGACCTATGGCTACACCTTC
TRBD1 | TRBJ1-5 | TRBV20-1 | NA | CSAGTGDNQPQHF | TGCAGTGCTGGGACAGGGGACAATCAGCCCCAGCATTTT
NA | TRBJ1-2 | TRBV15 | NA | CATSSGSLYGCTF | TGTGCCACCAGCAGTGGGTCACTCTATGGCTGCACCTTC
NA | TRBJ1-6 | TRBV6-1 | NA | CASRVRDGSPLHF | TGTGCCAGCAGGGTCCGGGACGGTTCACCCCTCCACTTT
TRBD2 | TRBJ2-7 | TRBV10-3 | NA | CAISESRLAGGLEQYF | TGTGCCATCAGTGAGTCGAGGCTAGCGGGAGGTCTCGAGCAGTACTTC
NA | TRBJ1-1 | TRBV5-4 | NA | CASSSGPSRGTEAFF | TGTGCCAGCAGCTCGGGACCTTCACGGGGCACTGAAGCTTTCTTT
TRBD1 | TRBJ1-2 | TRBV6-2/TRBV6-3 | few | CASRGTGDYGYTF | TGTGCCAGCAGAGGGACAGGGGACTATGGCTACACCTTC
TRBD1 | TRBJ1-1 | TRBV5-8 | NA | CASRLAGTGVTEAFF | TGTGCCAGCAGACTCGCCGGGACAGGGGTCACTGAAGCTTTCTTT
NA | TRBJ2-5 | TRBV18 | NA | CASSPTGLQETQYF | TGTGCCAGCTCACCAACGGGACTGCAAGAGACCCAGTACTTC
NA | TRBJ1-2 | TRBV5-6 | NA | CASSFTGLNYGYTF | TGTGCCAGCAGCTTCACAGGTTTGAACTATGGCTACACCTTC
TRBD2 | TRBJ2-7 | TRBV10-3 | NA | CAISAAGGIEQYF | TGTGCCATCAGTGCGGCGGGGGGAATCGAGCAGTACTTC
TRBD1 | TRBJ1-6 | TRBV27 | NA | CASSDDRDSPLHF | TGTGCCAGCAGTGACGACAGGGATTCACCCCTCCACTTT
TRBD1 | TRBJ1-2 | TRBV19 | once | CASSGWTGGVNGYTF | TGTGCCAGTAGTGGCTGGACAGGGGGTGTAAATGGCTACACCTTC
NA | TRBJ1-2 | TRBV12-3/TRBV12-4 | NA | CASSFDTPTGYGYTF | TGTGCCAGCAGTTTCGACACCCCGACTGGGTATGGCTACACCTTC
TRBD2 | TRBJ2-1 | TRBV6-1 | large | CASSPTSGYSHEQFF | TGTGCCAGCAGTCCTACTAGCGGGTATAGCCATGAGCAGTTCTTC
TRBD2 | TRBJ2-5 | TRBV6-1 | NA | CASYTRGAQYF | TGTGCCAGCTATACCCGGGGGGCCCAGTACTTC
TRBD2 | TRBJ2-1 | TRBV19 | once | CATRDYQREQFF | TGTGCCACCAGGGACTATCAGCGTGAGCAGTTCTTC
NA | TRBJ1-5 | TRBV20-1 | NA | CSARANIYSNQPQHF | TGCAGTGCTAGAGCTAACATATATAGCAATCAGCCCCAGCATTTT
TRBD2 | TRBJ2-1 | TRBV7-3 | NA | CASSSGTSGPYNEQFF | TGTGCCAGCAGCTCGGGGACTAGCGGACCCTACAATGAGCAGTTCTTC
NA | TRBJ2-1 | TRBV7-9 | NA | CASSFRDNEQFF | TGTGCCAGCAGTTTCCGGGACAATGAGCAGTTCTTC
TRBD2 | TRBJ2-3 | TRBV5-6 | NA | CASSPTSGTDTQYF | TGTGCCAGCAGTCCCACTAGCGGCACAGATACGCAGTATTTT
TRBD1 | TRBJ2-5 | TRBV19 | NA | CASSPSGTGAETQYF | TGTGCCAGTAGTCCCTCCGGGACAGGGGCAGAGACCCAGTACTTC
NA | TRBJ2-1 | TRBV18 | NA | CASSPTGVEGLFF | TGTGCCAGCTCACCAACAGGAGTGGAGGGTTTGTTCTTC
NA | TRBJ2-3 | TRBV7-2 | few | CASSLAGSTDTQYF | TGTGCCAGCAGCTTAGCGGGTAGCACAGATACGCAGTATTTT
NA | TRBJ2-6 | TRBV15 | once | CATSRDRLRGANVLTF | TGTGCCACCAGCAGAGATCGGTTGCGGGGGGCCAACGTCCTGACTTTC
TRBD1 | TRBJ1-3 | TRBV18 | large | CASSPTGTGNTIYF | TGTGCCAGCTCACCGACAGGGACTGGAAACACCATATATTTT
NA | TRBJ1-5 | TRBV6-2/TRBV6-3 | few | CASSPGQPQHF | TGTGCCAGCAGCCCCGGTCAGCCCCAGCATTTT
TRBD1 | TRBJ1-2 | TRBV19 | few | CASSIGQVANYGYTF | TGTGCCAGTAGTATTGGACAGGTCGCGAACTATGGCTACACCTTC
NA | TRBJ1-2 | TRBV20-1 | few | CSARDPGLQVSNGYTF | TGCAGTGCTAGAGACCCCGGATTACAGGTTTCGAATGGCTACACCTTC
TRBD1 | TRBJ1-2 | TRBV7-8 | NA | CASSQGGGYTF | TGTGCCAGCAGCCAGGGGGGTGGCTACACCTTC
TRBD2 | TRBJ2-3 | TRBV5-1 | once | CASSLAGAGDSDTQYF | TGCGCCAGCAGCTTGGCCGGGGCGGGAGATTCAGATACGCAGTATTTT
NA | TRBJ1-5 | TRBV30 | few | CAWSPRRGEGNQPQHF | TGTGCCTGGAGCCCTCGAAGAGGGGAAGGCAATCAGCCCCAGCATTTT
NA | TRBJ1-2 | TRBV20-1 | NA | CSAKRGGYGYTF | TGCAGTGCTAAGAGGGGGGGCTATGGCTACACCTTC
NA | TRBJ1-1 | TRBV7-2 | NA | CASSFDRLTEAFF | TGTGCCAGCAGCTTTGACAGGCTCACTGAAGCTTTCTTT
NA | TRBJ1-2 | TRBV7-9 | few | CASSFGGDYGYTF | TGTGCCAGCAGCTTCGGCGGGGACTATGGCTACACCTTC